The clone carrying this T cell receptor (beta chain) was recorded a few times. The antigen is undetermined. The junction shows a germline mismatch at one end, possibly a read error. Germline CDR1 SGDLS, CDR2 YYNGEE. The CDR3 runs to 16 residues. The entirety of the isolated RNA underwent reverse transcription, so expressed TCRB transcripts were sequenced. Some clones are missing from TCRdb's copy, which holds only in-frame ones; the method was immunoSEQ multiplex PCR. This sample yields around 690,000 clones, of which 9.5% to 15% are seen a single time; more than 0.1% belongs to the top ten. These data are taken from a study of beta chain features in type 1 diabetes. Study-level points and caveats: For type 1 diabetes patients, VDJ junctions showed fewer insertions and more deletions. Patients with Type 1 diabetes showed moderately but significantly shorter TCRB CDR3s in all four CD4+ subsets.

The chain joins TRBV9 to TRBJ2-3, with 9 bases fitting TRBD1. The sequenced sample was naive CD4+ T cells from blood. This receptor was taken from a man aged 30 to 39 with type 1 diabetes. The CDR3 region is CASTVRGTGRTDTQYF. The CDR3 bases are TGTGCCAGCACCGTACGCGGGACAGGGAGGACAGATACGCAGTATTTT.